This T cell receptor (beta chain) was obtained from a study of blood T cell repertoires in COVID-19. Study in general: The samples span acute and convalescent COVID-19 from the United States, Italy and Spain. Sources were T cells, B-cell-depleted T cells, or PBMCs; the material itself was cDNA or gDNA.

Authors' data handling: Nucleated cell number was recorded as an estimate derived from reference gene primer amplification. Profiled with immunoSEQ multiplex PCR; TCRdb holds only in-frame clones, not every one. The D gene and trimming were derived from the DNA, and the V and J assignments and clone size from that table. The profile shows approximately 140,000 clones, over 80% of them singletons. Between the trimmed V and J ends, which lost 6 bases and 3 bases, there was a span of 12 bases. The CDR3 totals 14 residues. Germline V gene sequence: CDR1 MDHEN, CDR2 SYDVKM. The TCR originated in a man aged 60 to 69 with active or convalescent COVID-19. Sequencing input: peripheral blood. This chain links TRBV28 with TRBJ1-5; a weak D match, TRBD1 (6 bases). CDR3 in amino acids: CASSRDRNNQPQHF. The CDR3 DNA reads as TGTGCCAGCAGCAGAGACAGGAACAATCAGCCCCAGCATTTT.